This T cell receptor beta chain was captured by sequencing in a study of blood T cell repertoires in COVID-19. Study information: The analysed material was cDNA or gDNA that came from T cells, B-cell-depleted T cells, or PBMCs.

Generated by immunoSEQ multiplex PCR, the TCRdb table keeps only in-frame clones and is missing some. The sample carries around 250,000 clones, approximately 90% recorded once. The sequencing input was peripheral blood. This sequence was found in a woman in her thirties with active or convalescent COVID-19.

CDR3 region: CASSSMGQNNEQFF. The CDR3 nucleotides are TGTGCCAGCAGCTCCATGGGACAAAACAATGAGCAGTTCTTC. The chain has TRBV7-9 and TRBJ2-1; maybe TRBD1 (6 bases). V lost 4 bases and J lost 5, with 12 bases in between. Per the germline V gene, CDR1 is SEHNR and CDR2 is FQNEAQ (reference sequence). CDR3 length: 14 residues.